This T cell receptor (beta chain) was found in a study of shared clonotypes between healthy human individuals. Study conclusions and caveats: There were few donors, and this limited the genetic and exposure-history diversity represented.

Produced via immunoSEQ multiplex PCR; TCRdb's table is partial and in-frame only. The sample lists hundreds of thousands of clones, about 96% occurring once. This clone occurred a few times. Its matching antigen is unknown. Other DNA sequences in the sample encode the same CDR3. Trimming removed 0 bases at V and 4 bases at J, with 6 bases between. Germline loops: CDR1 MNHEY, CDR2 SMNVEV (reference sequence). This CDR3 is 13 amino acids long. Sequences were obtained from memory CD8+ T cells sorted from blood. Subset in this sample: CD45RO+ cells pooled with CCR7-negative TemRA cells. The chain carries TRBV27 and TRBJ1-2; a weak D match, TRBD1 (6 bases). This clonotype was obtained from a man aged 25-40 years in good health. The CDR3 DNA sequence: TGTGCCAGCAGTTTATCCAGGGGCTATGGCTACACCTTC. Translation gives CASSLSRGYGYTF.